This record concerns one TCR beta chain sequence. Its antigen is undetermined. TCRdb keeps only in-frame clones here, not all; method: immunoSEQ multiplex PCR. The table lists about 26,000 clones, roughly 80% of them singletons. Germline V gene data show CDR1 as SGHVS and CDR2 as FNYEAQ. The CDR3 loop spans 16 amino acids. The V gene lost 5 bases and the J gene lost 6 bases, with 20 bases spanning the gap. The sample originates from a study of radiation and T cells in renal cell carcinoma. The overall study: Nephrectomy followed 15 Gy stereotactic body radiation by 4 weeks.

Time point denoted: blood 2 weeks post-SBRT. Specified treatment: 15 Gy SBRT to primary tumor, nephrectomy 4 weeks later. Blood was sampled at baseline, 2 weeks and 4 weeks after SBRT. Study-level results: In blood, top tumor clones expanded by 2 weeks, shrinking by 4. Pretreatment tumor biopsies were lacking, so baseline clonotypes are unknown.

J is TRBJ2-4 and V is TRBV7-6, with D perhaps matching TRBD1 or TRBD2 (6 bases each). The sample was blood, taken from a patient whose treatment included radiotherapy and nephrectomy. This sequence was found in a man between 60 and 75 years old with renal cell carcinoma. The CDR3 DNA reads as TGTGCCAGCAGCCCCCTTAGGGGGGAGGAAGGAAACATTCAGTACTTC. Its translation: CASSPLRGEEGNIQYF. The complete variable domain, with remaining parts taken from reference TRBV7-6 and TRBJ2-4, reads GAGVSQSPRYKVTKRGQDVALRCDPISGHVSLYWYRQALGQGPEFLTYFNYEAQQDKSGLPNDRFSAERPEGSISTLTIQRTEQRDSAMYRCASSPLRGEEGNIQYFGAGTRLSVL.